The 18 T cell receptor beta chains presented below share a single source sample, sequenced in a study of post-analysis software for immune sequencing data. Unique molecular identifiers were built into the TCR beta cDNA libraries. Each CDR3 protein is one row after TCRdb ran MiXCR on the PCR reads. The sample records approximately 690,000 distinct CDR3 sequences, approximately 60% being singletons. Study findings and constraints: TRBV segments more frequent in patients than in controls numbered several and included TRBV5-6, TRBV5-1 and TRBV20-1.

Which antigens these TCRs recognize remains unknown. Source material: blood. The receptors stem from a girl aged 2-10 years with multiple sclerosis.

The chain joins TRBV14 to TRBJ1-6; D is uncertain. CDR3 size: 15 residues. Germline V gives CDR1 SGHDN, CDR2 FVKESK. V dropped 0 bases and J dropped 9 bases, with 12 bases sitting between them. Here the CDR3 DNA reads TGTGCCAGCAGCCAAGATCTAACAGCGGGTTCACCCCTCCACTTT. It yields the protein CASSQDLTAGSPLHF.

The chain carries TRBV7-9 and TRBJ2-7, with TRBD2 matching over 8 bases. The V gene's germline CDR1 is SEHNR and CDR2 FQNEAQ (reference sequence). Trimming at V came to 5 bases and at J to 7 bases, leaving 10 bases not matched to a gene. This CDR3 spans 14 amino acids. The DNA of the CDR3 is TGTGCCAGCAGCCTCCCCCGGGAGGGCCGAGAGCAGTACTTC. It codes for CASSLPREGREQYF.

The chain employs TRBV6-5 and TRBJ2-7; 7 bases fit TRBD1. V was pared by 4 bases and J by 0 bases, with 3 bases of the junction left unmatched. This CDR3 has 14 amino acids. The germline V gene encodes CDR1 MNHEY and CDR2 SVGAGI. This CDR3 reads CASSFWTGSYEQYF. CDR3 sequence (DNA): TGTGCCAGCAGTTTCTGGACAGGCTCCTACGAGCAGTACTTC.

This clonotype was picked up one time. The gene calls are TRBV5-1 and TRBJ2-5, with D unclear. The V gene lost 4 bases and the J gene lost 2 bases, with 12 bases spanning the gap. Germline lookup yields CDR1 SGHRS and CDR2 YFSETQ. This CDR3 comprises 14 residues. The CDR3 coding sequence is TGCGCCAGCAGCCAATATTCGGTGCAAGAGACCCAGTACTTC. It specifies CASSQYSVQETQYF. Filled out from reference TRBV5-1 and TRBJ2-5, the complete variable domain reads KAGVTQTPRYLIKTRGQQVTLSCSPISGHRSVSWYQQTPGQGLQFLFEYFSETQRNKGNFPGRFSGRQFSNSRSEMNVSTLELGDSALYLCASSQYSVQETQYFGPGTRLLVL.

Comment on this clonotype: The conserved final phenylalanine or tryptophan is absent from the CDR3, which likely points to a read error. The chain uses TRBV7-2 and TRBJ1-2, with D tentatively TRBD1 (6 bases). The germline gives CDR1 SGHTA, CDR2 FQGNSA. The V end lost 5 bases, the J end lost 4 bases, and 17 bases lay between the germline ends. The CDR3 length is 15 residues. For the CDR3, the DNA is TGTGCCAGCAGCGGAATGGGAGGGGGGATCTATGGCTACACCTGC. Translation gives CASSGMGGGIYGYTC.

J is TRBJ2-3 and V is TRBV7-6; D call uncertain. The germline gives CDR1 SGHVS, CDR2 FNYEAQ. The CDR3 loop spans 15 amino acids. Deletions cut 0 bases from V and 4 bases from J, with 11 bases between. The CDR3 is CASSLAHASPDTQYF. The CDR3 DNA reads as TGTGCCAGCAGCTTAGCGCATGCTAGTCCAGATACGCAGTATTTT.

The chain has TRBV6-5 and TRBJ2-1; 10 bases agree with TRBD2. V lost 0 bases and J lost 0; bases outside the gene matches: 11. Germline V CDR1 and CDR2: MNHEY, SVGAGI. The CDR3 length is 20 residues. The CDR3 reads CASSYSTGSSGGSSYNEQFF. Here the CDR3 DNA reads TGTGCCAGCAGTTACTCGACAGGCAGTAGCGGGGGGAGCTCCTACAATGAGCAGTTCTTC.

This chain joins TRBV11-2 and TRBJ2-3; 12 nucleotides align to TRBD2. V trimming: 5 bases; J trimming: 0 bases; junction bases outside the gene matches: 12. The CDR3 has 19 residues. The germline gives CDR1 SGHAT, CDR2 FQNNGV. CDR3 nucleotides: TGTGCCAGCAGCGCACAACTAGCGGGAGGTCTTTCTAGCACAGATACGCAGTATTTT. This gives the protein CASSAQLAGGLSSTDTQYF.

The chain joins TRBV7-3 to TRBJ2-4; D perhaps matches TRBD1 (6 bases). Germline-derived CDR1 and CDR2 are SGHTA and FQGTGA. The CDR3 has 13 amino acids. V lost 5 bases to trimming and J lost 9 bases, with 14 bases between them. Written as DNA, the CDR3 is TGTGCCAGCAGCCCAGCCCTAGGGGGCATTCAGTACTTC. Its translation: CASSPALGGIQYF.

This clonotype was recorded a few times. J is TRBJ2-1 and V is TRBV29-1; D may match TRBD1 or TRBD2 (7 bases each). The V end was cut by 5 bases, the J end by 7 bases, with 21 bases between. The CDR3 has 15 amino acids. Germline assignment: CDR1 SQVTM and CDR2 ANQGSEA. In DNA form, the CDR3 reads TGCAGCGTTTTGGCTTCGGCAGGGGGAGGGAATGAGCAGTTCTTC. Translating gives CSVLASAGGGNEQFF.

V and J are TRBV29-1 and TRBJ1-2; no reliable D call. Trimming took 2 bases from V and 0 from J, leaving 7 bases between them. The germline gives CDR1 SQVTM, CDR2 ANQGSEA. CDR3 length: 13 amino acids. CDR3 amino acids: CSVESATNYGYTF. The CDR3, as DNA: TGCAGCGTTGAATCAGCTACTAACTATGGCTACACCTTC.

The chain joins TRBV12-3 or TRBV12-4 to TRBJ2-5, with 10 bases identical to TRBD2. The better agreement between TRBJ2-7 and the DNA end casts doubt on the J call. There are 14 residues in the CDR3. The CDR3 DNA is TGTGCCAGCAGGGCTAGCGGGAGCGGTTACGAGCAGTACTTC. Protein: CASRASGSGYEQYF.

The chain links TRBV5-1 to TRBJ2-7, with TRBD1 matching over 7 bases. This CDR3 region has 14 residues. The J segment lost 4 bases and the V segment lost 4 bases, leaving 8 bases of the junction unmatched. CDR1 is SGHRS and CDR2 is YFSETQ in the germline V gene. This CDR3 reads CASSTGQRTYEQYF. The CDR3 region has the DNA TGCGCCAGCAGCACGGGACAGAGGACATACGAGCAGTACTTC. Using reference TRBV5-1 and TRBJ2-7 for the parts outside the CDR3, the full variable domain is KAGVTQTPRYLIKTRGQQVTLSCSPISGHRSVSWYQQTPGQGLQFLFEYFSETQRNKGNFPGRFSGRQFSNSRSEMNVSTLELGDSALYLCASSTGQRTYEQYFGPGTRLTVT.

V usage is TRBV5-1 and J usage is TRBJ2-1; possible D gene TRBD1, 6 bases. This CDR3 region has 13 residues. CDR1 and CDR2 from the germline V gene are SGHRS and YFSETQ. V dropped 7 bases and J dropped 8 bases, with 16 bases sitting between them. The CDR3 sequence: CASGGQSFDEQFF. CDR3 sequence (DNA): TGCGCCAGCGGTGGACAGTCTTTCGATGAGCAGTTCTTC.

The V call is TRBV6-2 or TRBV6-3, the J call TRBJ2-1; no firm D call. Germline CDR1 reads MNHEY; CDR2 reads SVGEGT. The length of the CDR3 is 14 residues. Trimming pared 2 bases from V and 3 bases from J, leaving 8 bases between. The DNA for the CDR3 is TGTGCCAGCAGTTACGAGAAGGTCTACAATGAGCAGTTCTTC. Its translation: CASSYEKVYNEQFF.

DNA of the CDR3: TGTGCCAGCAGTCCCACAGGGGGCCATGGCTACACCTTC. This codes for CASSPTGGHGYTF. This chain links TRBV12-3 or TRBV12-4 with TRBJ1-2, with 9 bases aligning to TRBD1. This CDR3 comprises 13 residues. The V and J ends lost 5 bases and 6 bases, in that order; junction bases with no gene match: 4.

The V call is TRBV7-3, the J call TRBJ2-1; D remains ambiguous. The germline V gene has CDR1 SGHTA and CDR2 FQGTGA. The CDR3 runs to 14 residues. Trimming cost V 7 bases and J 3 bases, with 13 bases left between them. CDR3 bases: TGTGCCAGCACCAACCCAGAGAACTACAATGAGCAGTTCTTC. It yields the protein CASTNPENYNEQFF.

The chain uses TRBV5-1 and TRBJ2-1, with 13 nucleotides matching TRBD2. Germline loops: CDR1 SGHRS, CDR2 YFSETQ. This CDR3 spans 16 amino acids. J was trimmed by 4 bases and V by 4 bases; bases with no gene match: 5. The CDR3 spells CASSTTLAGGYNEQFF. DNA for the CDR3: TGCGCCAGCAGCACCACACTAGCGGGAGGGTACAATGAGCAGTTCTTC. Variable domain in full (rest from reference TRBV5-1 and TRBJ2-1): KAGVTQTPRYLIKTRGQQVTLSCSPISGHRSVSWYQQTPGQGLQFLFEYFSETQRNKGNFPGRFSGRQFSNSRSEMNVSTLELGDSALYLCASSTTLAGGYNEQFFGPGTRLTVL.